A selection of T cell receptor beta chains follows, all from one sample in a study of cytomegalovirus exposure and HLA in healthy donors. Here immunoSEQ multiplex PCR was the method, and the copy in TCRdb shows in-frame clones only, minus some. The sample lists fewer than 85,000 clones, 94% occurring once. Sequenced material: PBMCs. The receptors originated from a woman aged 18-29 years in good health and CMV-seronegative. The CDR3 runs from the conserved cysteine through the conserved F or W. Fields, in order: V gene, J gene, D gene, CDR3 DNA, CDR3 protein. A D gene is named only where the DNA matches it firmly.

v_call: TRBV2; j_call: TRBJ1-5; d_call: NA; cdr3_nt: TGTGCCAGCAGTGAATGGGCAACGAACGGCCGACAGCCCCAGCATTTT; cdr3_aa: CASSEWATNGRQPQHF
v_call: TRBV5-4; j_call: TRBJ2-3; d_call: TRBD2; cdr3_nt: TGTGCCAGCAGCTCCGCCCCAGCGGGGGGGCTAGGAGATACGCAGTATTTT; cdr3_aa: CASSSAPAGGLGDTQYF
v_call: TRBV28; j_call: TRBJ2-1; d_call: NA; cdr3_nt: TGTGCCAGCAGTTTGGGTTTTCAGGGCTACAATGAGCAGTTCTTC; cdr3_aa: CASSLGFQGYNEQFF
v_call: TRBV6-5; j_call: TRBJ1-5; d_call: TRBD1; cdr3_nt: TGTGCCAGCAGTTACTTGGCAGGGGGTTATCAGCCCCAGCATTTT; cdr3_aa: CASSYLAGGYQPQHF
v_call: TRBV19; j_call: TRBJ1-1; d_call: TRBD1; cdr3_nt: TGTGCCAGTAGCCCCACGACGACAGGGGGGGGGACTGAAGCTTTCTTT; cdr3_aa: CASSPTTTGGGTEAFF
v_call: TRBV7-6; j_call: TRBJ2-5; d_call: NA; cdr3_nt: TGTGCCAGCAGCTTAACGATCGTGGGCTCCCAAGAGACCCAGTACTTC; cdr3_aa: CASSLTIVGSQETQYF
v_call: TRBV9; j_call: TRBJ2-5; d_call: TRBD2; cdr3_nt: TGTGCCAGCAGCGCCGCCCCGACTAGCGGGCAAGAGACCCAGTACTTC; cdr3_aa: CASSAAPTSGQETQYF
v_call: TRBV28; j_call: TRBJ1-5; d_call: NA; cdr3_nt: TGTGCCAGCAGTTCCGCCGAGGCCAGGCGGGAGTCCCAGCATTTT; cdr3_aa: CASSSAEARRESQHF
v_call: TRBV19; j_call: TRBJ2-3; d_call: NA; cdr3_nt: TGTGCCAGTAGTATGGGCAGCACAGATACGCAGTATTTT; cdr3_aa: CASSMGSTDTQYF
v_call: TRBV28; j_call: TRBJ1-2; d_call: NA; cdr3_nt: TGTGCCACCCATTTCGGCCGGGATGTAGTACATGGCTACACCTTC; cdr3_aa: CATHFGRDVVHGYTF
v_call: TRBV9; j_call: TRBJ1-2; d_call: NA; cdr3_nt: TGTGCCAGCAGCGCTGGGACGGGAGGGGGCTACACCTTC; cdr3_aa: CASSAGTGGGYTF
v_call: TRBV9; j_call: TRBJ1-5; d_call: NA; cdr3_nt: TGTGCCAGCAGCTCAGGGGAAAGCAATCAGCCCCAGCATTTT; cdr3_aa: CASSSGESNQPQHF
v_call: TRBV19; j_call: TRBJ2-7; d_call: TRBD1; cdr3_nt: TGTGCCAGTAGTATGATGGGACAGGCGGACGAGCAGTACTTC; cdr3_aa: CASSMMGQADEQYF
v_call: TRBV6-6; j_call: TRBJ1-1; d_call: NA; cdr3_nt: TGTGCCAGCAGTTACACAATCAGGGGAGATACTGAAGCTTTCTTT; cdr3_aa: CASSYTIRGDTEAFF
v_call: TRBV13; j_call: TRBJ1-1; d_call: TRBD1; cdr3_nt: TGTGCCAGCAGCCCTGGACAGGGTAGGGAAGCTTTCTTT; cdr3_aa: CASSPGQGREAFF